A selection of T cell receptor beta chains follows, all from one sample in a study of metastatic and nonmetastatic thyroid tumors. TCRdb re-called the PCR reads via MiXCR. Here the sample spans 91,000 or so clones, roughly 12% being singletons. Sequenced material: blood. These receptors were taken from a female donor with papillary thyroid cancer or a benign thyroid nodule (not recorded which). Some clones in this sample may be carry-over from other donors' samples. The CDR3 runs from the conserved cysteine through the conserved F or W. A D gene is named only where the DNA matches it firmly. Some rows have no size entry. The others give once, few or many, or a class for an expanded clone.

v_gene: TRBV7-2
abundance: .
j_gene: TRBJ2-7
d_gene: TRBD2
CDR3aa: CASSLLASGTYEQYF
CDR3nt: TGTGCCAGCAGCTTACTGGCTAGCGGGACCTACGAGCAGTACTTC

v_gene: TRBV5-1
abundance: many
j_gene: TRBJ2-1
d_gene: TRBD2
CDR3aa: CASSPDGSGGEQFF
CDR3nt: TGCGCCAGCAGCCCGGATGGTAGCGGGGGTGAGCAGTTCTTC

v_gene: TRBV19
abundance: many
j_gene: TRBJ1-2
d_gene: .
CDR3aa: CASSMLQTYGYTF
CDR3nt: TGTGCCAGTAGTATGCTGCAGACCTATGGCTACACCTTC

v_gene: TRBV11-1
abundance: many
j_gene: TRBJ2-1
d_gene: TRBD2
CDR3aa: CASSLAAALGREFYNEQFF
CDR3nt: TGTGCCAGCAGCTTAGCTGCGGCTTTGGGGCGGGAGTTCTACAATGAGCAGTTCTTC

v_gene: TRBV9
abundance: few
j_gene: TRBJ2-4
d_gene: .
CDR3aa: CASSSIPGPRNLQYF
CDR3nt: TGTGCCAGCAGCTCAATCCCGGGACCGCGTAATCTTCAGTACTTC

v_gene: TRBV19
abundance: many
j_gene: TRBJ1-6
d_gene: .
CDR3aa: CASSITGGNSPLHF
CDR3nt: TGTGCCAGTAGTATAACTGGGGGCAATTCACCCCTCCACTTT

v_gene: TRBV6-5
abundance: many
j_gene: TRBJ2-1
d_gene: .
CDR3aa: CASSYESSSYNEQFF
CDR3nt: TGTGCCAGCAGTTACGAGTCCAGCTCCTACAATGAGCAGTTCTTC

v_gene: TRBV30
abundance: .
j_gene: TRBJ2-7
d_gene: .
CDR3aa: CAWSIGHEQYF
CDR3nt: TGTGCCTGGAGTATCGGACACGAGCAGTACTTC

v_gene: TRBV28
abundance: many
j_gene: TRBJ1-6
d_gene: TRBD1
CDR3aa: CASNRDRGISPLHF
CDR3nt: TGTGCCAGCAACCGGGACAGGGGCATATCACCCCTCCACTTT

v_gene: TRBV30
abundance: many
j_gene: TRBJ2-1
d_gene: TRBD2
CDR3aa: CAWSVGPSGNNEQFF
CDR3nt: TGTGCCTGGAGTGTCGGCCCTAGCGGAAACAATGAGCAGTTCTTC

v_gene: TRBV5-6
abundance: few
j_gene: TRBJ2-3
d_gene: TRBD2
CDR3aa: CASSLGIAGLTDTQYF
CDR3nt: TGTGCCAGCAGCTTGGGGATAGCGGGGTTAACAGATACGCAGTATTTT

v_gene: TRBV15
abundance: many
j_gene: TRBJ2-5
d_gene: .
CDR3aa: CATSRDLSGRSQYF
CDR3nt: TGTGCCACCAGCAGAGATCTCTCGGGGAGGTCCCAGTACTTC

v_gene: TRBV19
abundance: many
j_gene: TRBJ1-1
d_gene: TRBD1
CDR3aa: CASSISGGNTEAFF
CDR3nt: TGTGCCAGTAGTATATCAGGGGGGAACACTGAAGCTTTCTTT

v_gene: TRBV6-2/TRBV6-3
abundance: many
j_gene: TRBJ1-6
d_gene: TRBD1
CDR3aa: CASRVQGMDSPLHF
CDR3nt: TGTGCCAGCAGGGTACAGGGGATGGATTCACCCCTCCACTTT

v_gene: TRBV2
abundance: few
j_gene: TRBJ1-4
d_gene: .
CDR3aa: CASESEDNEKLFF
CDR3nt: TGTGCCAGCGAATCCGAGGATAATGAAAAACTGTTTTTT

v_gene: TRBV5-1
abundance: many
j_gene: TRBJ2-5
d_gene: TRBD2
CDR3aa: CASSFGLAGYGETQYF
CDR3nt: TGCGCCAGCAGCTTCGGCCTAGCGGGATATGGAGAGACCCAGTACTTC

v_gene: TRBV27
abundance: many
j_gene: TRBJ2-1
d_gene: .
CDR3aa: CASSLREGSHNEQFF
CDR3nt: TGTGCCAGCAGTTTACGAGAGGGGAGTCACAATGAGCAGTTCTTC

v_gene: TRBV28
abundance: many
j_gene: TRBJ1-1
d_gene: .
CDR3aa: CASSPSGGGRVTEAFF
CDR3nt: TGTGCCAGCAGCCCCTCCGGGGGGGGTAGAGTCACTGAAGCTTTCTTT

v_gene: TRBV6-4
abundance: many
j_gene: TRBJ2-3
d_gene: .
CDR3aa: CASSDTAHVADTQYF
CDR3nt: TGTGCCAGCAGTGACACTGCACACGTGGCAGATACGCAGTATTTT

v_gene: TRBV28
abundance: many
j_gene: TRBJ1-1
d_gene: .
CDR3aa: CASRDAGRTEAFF
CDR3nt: TGTGCCAGCCGGGATGCGGGACGCACTGAAGCTTTCTTT

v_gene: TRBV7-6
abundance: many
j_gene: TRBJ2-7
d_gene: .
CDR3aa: CASSDREVSLYEQYF
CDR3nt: TGTGCCAGCAGCGACAGGGAGGTTAGTCTCTACGAGCAGTACTTC

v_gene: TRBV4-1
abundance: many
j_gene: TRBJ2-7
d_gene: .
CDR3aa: CASSQVGTSYEQYF
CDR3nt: TGCGCCAGCAGCCAAGTGGGCACGTCCTACGAGCAGTACTTC

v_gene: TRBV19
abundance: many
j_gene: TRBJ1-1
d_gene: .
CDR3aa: CASSIVGSYTEAFF
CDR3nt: TGTGCCAGTAGTATAGTGGGCAGTTACACTGAAGCTTTCTTT

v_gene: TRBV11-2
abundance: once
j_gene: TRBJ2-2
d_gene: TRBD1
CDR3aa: CASIPRQGPGELFF
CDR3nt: TGTGCCAGCATACCCCGACAGGGTCCCGGGGAGCTGTTTTTT

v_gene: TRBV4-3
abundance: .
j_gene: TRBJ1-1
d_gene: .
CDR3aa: CASSQGVAGGVTEAFF
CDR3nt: TGCGCCAGCAGCCAAGGGGTTGCCGGGGGCGTGACTGAAGCTTTCTTC

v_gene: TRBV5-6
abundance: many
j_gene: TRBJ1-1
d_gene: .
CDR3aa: CASTLGGRAEAFF
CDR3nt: TGTGCCAGCACCCTGGGGGGCAGGGCTGAAGCTTTCTTT

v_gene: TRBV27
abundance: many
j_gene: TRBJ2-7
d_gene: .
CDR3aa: CASSPWDGTYEQYF
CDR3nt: TGTGCCAGCAGTCCATGGGACGGGACCTACGAGCAGTACTTC

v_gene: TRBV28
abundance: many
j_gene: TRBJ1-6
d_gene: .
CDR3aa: CASSPPQPNSPLHF
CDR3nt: TGTGCCAGCAGTCCCCCGCAGCCTAATTCACCCCTCCACTTT

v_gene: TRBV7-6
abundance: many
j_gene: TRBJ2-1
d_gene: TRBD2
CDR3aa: CASSQYSAVVGLAGFDEQFF
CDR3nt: TGTGCCAGCAGCCAGTACTCTGCCGTGGTAGGACTAGCGGGATTCGATGAGCAGTTCTTC

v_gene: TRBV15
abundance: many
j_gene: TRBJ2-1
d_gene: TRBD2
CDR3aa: CATSIRSRGSDEQFF
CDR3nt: TGTGCCACCAGCATACGGAGCCGCGGGAGCGATGAGCAGTTCTTC

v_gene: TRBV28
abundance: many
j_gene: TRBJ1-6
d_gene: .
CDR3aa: CASSPFPGTRVSPLHF
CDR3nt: TGTGCCAGCAGTCCATTTCCCGGGACTAGGGTTTCACCCCTCCACTTT

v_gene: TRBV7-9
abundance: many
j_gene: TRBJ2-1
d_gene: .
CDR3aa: CASSLVSVYTNEQFF
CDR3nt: TGTGCCAGCAGCTTAGTTTCTGTGTATACCAATGAGCAGTTCTTC

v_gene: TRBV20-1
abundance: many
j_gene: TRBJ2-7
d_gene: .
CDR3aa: CSARDDASDTYEQYF
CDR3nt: TGCAGTGCTAGAGATGACGCTAGCGACACCTACGAGCAGTACTTC

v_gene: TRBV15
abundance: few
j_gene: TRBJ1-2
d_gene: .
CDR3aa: CETSRGVQGSYGYTF
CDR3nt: TGTGAAACCAGCAGAGGGGTACAGGGCAGCTATGGCTACACCTTC

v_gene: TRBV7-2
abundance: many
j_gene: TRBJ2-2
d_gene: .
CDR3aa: CASSLVGAVTGELFF
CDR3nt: TGTGCCAGCAGCTTAGTGGGGGCCGTCACCGGGGAGCTGTTTTTT

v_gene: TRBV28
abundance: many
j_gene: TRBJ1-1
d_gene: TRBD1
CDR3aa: CASKTGEGWSEAFF
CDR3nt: TGTGCCAGCAAAACAGGGGAAGGGTGGTCTGAAGCTTTCTTT

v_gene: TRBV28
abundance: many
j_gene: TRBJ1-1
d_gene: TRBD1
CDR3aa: CASSLLTGKTEAFF
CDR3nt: TGTGCCAGCAGTTTACTGACAGGGAAAACTGAAGCTTTCTTT

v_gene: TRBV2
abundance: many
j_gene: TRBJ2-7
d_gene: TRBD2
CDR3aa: CASSETTSGRAGYEQYF
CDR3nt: TGTGCCAGCAGTGAGACGACTAGCGGGAGGGCCGGCTACGAGCAGTACTTC